A single sample gave rise to the 8 T cell receptor beta chains below, sequenced in a study of blood T cell repertoires in COVID-19. Profiled with immunoSEQ multiplex PCR; TCRdb holds only in-frame clones, not every one. Altogether over 100,000 clones are present, 85% being singletons, with the ten largest covering roughly a tenth. The sequenced material came from peripheral blood. The receptors were sampled from a man older than 75 with acute or convalescent COVID-19.

This chain links TRBV10-2 with TRBJ2-1, with a tentative D call TRBD2 (5 bases). Trimming removed 4 bases at V and 3 bases at J, with 13 bases between. Germline loops: CDR1 WSHSY, CDR2 SAAADI. The CDR3 contains 15 residues. CDR3 nucleotides: TGCGCCAGCAGTGTACGTTTGGCGGGCTACAATGAGCAGTTCTTC. Translating gives CASSVRLAGYNEQFF.

This sequence joins TRBV5-1 and TRBJ2-5; a possible D gene is TRBD1 (6 bases). The V and J ends lost 3 bases and 1 base respectively, with 10 bases between them. The CDR3 has 14 residues. In germline, CDR1 is SGHRS, CDR2 YFSETQ. Here the CDR3 DNA reads TGCGCCAGCAGCTATGGGACAACCCAAGAGACCCAGTACTTC. It translates to CASSYGTTQETQYF. Full variable domain (remainder filled in from reference TRBV5-1 and TRBJ2-5): KAGVTQTPRYLIKTRGQQVTLSCSPISGHRSVSWYQQTPGQGLQFLFEYFSETQRNKGNFPGRFSGRQFSNSRSEMNVSTLELGDSALYLCASSYGTTQETQYFGPGTRLLVL.

The CDR3 loop reads CAGRPIWGVNNEQFF. In DNA, the CDR3 is TGTGCCGGCCGACCGATTTGGGGGGTCAACAATGAGCAGTTCTTC. The chain links TRBV30 to TRBJ2-1; the D gene is possibly TRBD2 (6 bases). Per the germline V gene, CDR1 is GTSNPN and CDR2 is SVGIG (reference sequence). CDR3 length: 15 residues. Trimming removed 8 bases at V and 5 bases at J, with 22 bases between.

V is TRBV24-1 and J is TRBJ2-2; D possibly corresponds to TRBD2 (6 bases). CDR1 KGHDR and CDR2 SFDVKD come from the germline V gene. The V and J ends lost 9 bases and 5 bases respectively, with 12 bases between them. The length of the CDR3 is 13 residues. The CDR3 loop is CATGGRGTGELFF. The CDR3 DNA is TGTGCCACCGGAGGGCGGGGAACCGGGGAGCTGTTTTTT.

This chain joins TRBV5-1 and TRBJ1-2; 11 positions match TRBD1. With V trimmed by 2 bases and J by 7 bases, 7 bases remained unmatched. The CDR3 has 15 amino acids. CDR1 and CDR2 from the germline V gene are SGHRS and YFSETQ. The CDR3: CASSFGQGAYSGYTF. The CDR3 DNA is TGCGCCAGCAGCTTCGGACAGGGGGCGTATAGTGGCTACACCTTC. Using reference TRBV5-1 and TRBJ1-2 for the parts outside the CDR3, the full variable domain is KAGVTQTPRYLIKTRGQQVTLSCSPISGHRSVSWYQQTPGQGLQFLFEYFSETQRNKGNFPGRFSGRQFSNSRSEMNVSTLELGDSALYLCASSFGQGAYSGYTFGSGTRLTVV.

This rearrangement joins TRBV6-5 to TRBJ1-2; 9 nucleotides line up with TRBD1. Germline values: CDR1 MNHEY, CDR2 SVGAGI. This CDR3 spans 13 amino acids. The junction had 7 bases not matched to a gene; V was cut back by 6 bases and J by 8 bases. The CDR3 sequence: CASRSGTGSGYTF. The CDR3, as DNA: TGTGCCAGCAGGTCCGGGACAGGGTCGGGCTACACCTTC.

The V and J genes are TRBV7-2 and TRBJ2-3; D perhaps matches TRBD1 (6 bases). V lost 5 bases to trimming and J lost 0 bases, with 15 bases between them. Looked up from germline, CDR1 is SGHTA and CDR2 is FQGNSA. CDR3 size: 16 residues. This CDR3 reads CASSITGGPSTDTQYF. CDR3 DNA: TGTGCCAGCAGCATCACTGGGGGCCCTAGCACAGATACGCAGTATTTT.

This chain joins TRBV5-5 and TRBJ1-2, with D tentatively TRBD1 (5 bases). Trimming removed 1 base at V and 7 bases at J, with 14 bases between. Germline V gene data show CDR1 as SGHKS and CDR2 as YYEKEE (reference sequence). CDR3 length: 14 residues. The CDR3 loop reads CASSLPLGGFGYTF. CDR3 DNA sequence: TGTGCCAGCAGCTTGCCCCTCGGGGGGTTTGGCTACACCTTC. Complete variable domain (other parts from reference TRBV5-5 and TRBJ1-2): DAGVTQSPTHLIKTRGQQVTLRCSPISGHKSVSWYQQVLGQGPQFIFQYYEKEERGRGNFPDRFSARQFPNYSSELNVNALLLGDSALYLCASSLPLGGFGYTFGSGTRLTVV.